The 17 T cell receptor beta chains below come from one sample, sequenced in a study of blood T cell repertoires in COVID-19 (dated by TCRdb to the early 2020s). The protocol used for the library was the immunoSEQ multiplex PCR assay. TCRdb retrieved this table from immuneACCESS and kept in-frame rearrangements only. Not all clones are present; in checked studies, unresolved V genes account for under half, and no reason is known for the remainder. This sample comprises about 120,000 clones, over 80% of them detected only once. The ten largest clones represent 25% to 30% of the sample. Sequencing was performed on peripheral blood. Source of these receptors: a woman aged 70-85 years with acute or convalescent COVID-19.

The DNA for the CDR3 is TGCGCCAGCAGCCAAGATGGGGCCTCAGGGTATGCTGGCTACACCTTC. This codes for CASSQDGASGYAGYTF. The chain joins TRBV4-1 to TRBJ1-2; a possible D gene is TRBD1 (5 bases). In germline, CDR1 is MGHRA, CDR2 YSYEKL. The CDR3 consists of 16 residues. Trimming took off 0 bases at V and 7 bases at J, with 18 bases between the two ends.

This chain joins TRBV7-9 and TRBJ1-1; 10 positions agree with TRBD1. V lost 1 base to trimming and J lost 3 bases; unmatched junction nucleotides: 2. CDR1 and CDR2 (germline): SEHNR, FQNEAQ (reference sequence). The CDR3 extends over 15 amino acids. The CDR3 loop reads CASSLVGTGDTEAFF. The DNA for the CDR3 is TGTGCCAGCAGCTTAGTCGGGACAGGGGACACTGAAGCTTTCTTT. Based on the CDR3 plus reference TRBV7-9 and TRBJ1-1, the full variable domain is DTGVSQNPRHKITKRGQNVTFRCDPISEHNRLYWYRQTLGQGPEFLTYFQNEAQLEKSRLLSDRFSAERPKGSFSTLEIQRTEQGDSAMYLCASSLVGTGDTEAFFGQGTRLTVV.

The chain has TRBV6-5 and TRBJ1-1, with a weak D call TRBD1 (5 bases). The germline V and J ends were trimmed by 0 bases and 0 bases, with 11 bases remaining between them. The CDR3 has 16 residues. Germline CDR1 is MNHEY and CDR2 is SVGAGI. For the CDR3, the DNA is TGTGCCAGCAGTTACTCGACAGCCAGACTGAACACTGAAGCTTTCTTT. This encodes CASSYSTARLNTEAFF.

This clone was counted a few times. The CDR3 here is CASSPGQGVLSGNTIYF. The CDR3 DNA follows: TGTGCCAGCAGCCCGGGACAGGGGGTCCTCTCTGGAAACACCATATATTTT. The chain joins TRBV9 to TRBJ1-3, with TRBD1 matching over 11 bases. Germline CDR1 is SGDLS and CDR2 is YYNGEE. The trim removed 4 bases at V and 0 bases at J, leaving 6 bases unmatched. The CDR3 runs to 17 residues.

To note about this clone: Compared with germline, one end of the junction differs, possibly owing to a read error. The chain recombines TRBV12-3 or TRBV12-4 with TRBJ2-2; unclear D gene. This CDR3 is built from 11 residues. CDR3 in DNA: TGTGTCAGCAGTTTCGCCGGGGAGCTGTTTTTT. It specifies CVSSFAGELFF.

The chain joins TRBV7-9 to TRBJ1-5, with D maybe TRBD1 (6 bases). The germline V gene has CDR1 SEHNR and CDR2 FQNEAQ (reference sequence). The CDR3 totals 13 residues. Trimming removed 4 bases from V and 10 bases from J, with 14 bases in between. The CDR3 coding sequence is TGTGCCAGCAGCTCGGACAGTGGGGGCCCCCAGCATTTT. As protein: CASSSDSGGPQHF.

V is TRBV20-1 and J is TRBJ1-1; D unresolved. CDR1 and CDR2 from the germline V gene are DFQATT and SNEGSKA (reference sequence). This CDR3 has 11 residues. V shed 8 bases and J shed 1 base, with 8 bases lying between them. The CDR3 coding sequence is TGCAGTCCATCTAAGAACACTGAAGCTTTCTTT. As protein: CSPSKNTEAFF.

V is TRBV7-3 and J is TRBJ2-6; possible D gene TRBD1, 6 bases. CDR3 size: 18 residues. Trimming stripped 6 bases from V and 2 bases from J, with 20 bases between. Germline values: CDR1 SGHTA, CDR2 FQGTGA. The CDR3 DNA reads TGTGCCAGCAGTCTACACGGGACACCCAATACTGGGGCCAACGTCCTGACTTTC. Protein sequence: CASSLHGTPNTGANVLTF.

CDR3 nucleotides: TGTGCCAGCAGCGGGGGACAGCCATACTCTGGAAACACCATATATTTT. Its translation is CASSGGQPYSGNTIYF. The rearrangement joins TRBV9 to TRBJ1-3; 7 bases align to TRBD1. Looked up from germline, CDR1 is SGDLS and CDR2 is YYNGEE. V trimming: 3 bases; J trimming: 0 bases; junction bases outside the gene matches: 6. The CDR3 runs 16 residues.

This sequence joins TRBV7-2 and TRBJ1-6; weak D call: TRBD1 (5 bases). V lost 2 bases and J 7 bases, leaving 21 bases between the germline ends. The CDR3 contains 18 residues. The germline CDR1 and CDR2 sequences are SGHTA and FQGNSA. CDR3: CASSLQQTAGRGNSPLHF. CDR3 nucleotide sequence: TGTGCCAGCAGCTTACAGCAGACGGCCGGGAGGGGAAATTCACCCCTCCACTTT.

The chain is built from TRBV3-1 (or the pseudogene TRBV3-2) and TRBJ2-7; 8 bases are shared with TRBD2. The V gene end was trimmed by 1 base and the J gene end by 4 bases; junction bases not matched to a gene: 3. The CDR3 has 14 amino acids. Germline CDR1 and CDR2: LGHDT and YNNKEL (reference sequence). The CDR3 nucleotides read TGTGCCAGCAGCCAAGCCAGCGGGGGATACGAGCAGTACTTC. Translation: CASSQASGGYEQYF.

This clone was counted between two and nine times. J is TRBJ1-2 and V is TRBV11-3, with a possible D match to TRBD1 (5 bases). The ends were cut back, 2 bases at V and 2 bases at J, with 9 bases in the middle. Per the germline V gene, CDR1 is SGHNT and CDR2 is YENEEA. The CDR3 has 14 residues. CDR3 amino acids: CASSLTAGNYGYTF. CDR3 bases: TGTGCCAGCAGCTTAACCGCAGGGAACTATGGCTACACCTTC.

This chain links TRBV10-1 with TRBJ2-3, with 10 bases lining up with TRBD1. Germline V gene sequence: CDR1 WNHNN, CDR2 SYGVQD (reference sequence). The J segment lost 5 bases and the V segment lost 0 bases, leaving 2 bases of the junction unmatched. The CDR3 is 15 amino acids. CDR3 nucleotide sequence: TGCGCCAGCAGTGAGTCCGGGACAGGGGTAGATACGCAGTATTTT. Amino acids: CASSESGTGVDTQYF.

The rearrangement joins TRBV7-2 to TRBJ1-6; D is undetermined. The CDR3 runs 14 residues. CDR1 is SGHTA, CDR2 FQGNSA, per germline. V dropped 1 base and J dropped 9 bases, with 10 bases sitting between them. As DNA, the CDR3 is TGTGCCAGCAGCTTAGACGTTACGGGTTCACCCCTCCACTTT. Protein sequence: CASSLDVTGSPLHF.

In nucleotides, the CDR3 is TGTGCCAGCTCACCTGACAGGGAGGGCTACACCTTC. This sequence encodes CASSPDREGYTF. J is TRBJ1-2 and V is TRBV18; 7 bases line up with TRBD1. Germline V gene sequence: CDR1 KGHSH, CDR2 LQKENI. The length of the CDR3 is 12 residues. V lost 3 bases and J lost 8; bases outside the gene matches: 3. Full variable domain (remainder filled in from reference TRBV18 and TRBJ1-2): NAGVMQNPRHLVRRRGQEARLRCSPMKGHSHVYWYRQLPEEGLKFMVYLQKENIIDESGMPKERFSAEFPKEGPSILRIQQVVRGDSAAYFCASSPDREGYTFGSGTRLTVV.

The chain is built from TRBV19 and TRBJ2-5; no clear D gene. The germline gives CDR1 LNHDA, CDR2 SQIVND (reference sequence). There are 13 residues in the CDR3. Trimming pared 0 bases from V and 5 bases from J, leaving 7 bases between. The CDR3 DNA reads TGTGCCAGTAGTATAGACCCCTCTGAGACCCAGTACTTC. Protein product: CASSIDPSETQYF.

This clone was seen more than once but under ten times. The V gene is TRBV20-1, the J gene TRBJ1-2; no firm D call. The CDR3 is 12 amino acids. Germline values: CDR1 DFQATT, CDR2 SNEGSKA (reference sequence). V lost 3 bases and J 5 bases, leaving 10 bases between the germline ends. Here the CDR3 reads CSASAVRYGYTF. The CDR3, as DNA: TGCAGTGCTAGTGCGGTGAGGTATGGCTACACCTTC.